These T cell receptor beta chains were read from a single sample in a study of identical twins. TCRdb processed the 5' RACE reads anew with MiXCR; each CDR3 protein has one entry. The profile shows 510,000 or so distinct CDR3 sequences, approximately 14% of them singletons. These data are also associated with another study on yellow fever vaccine responses in identical twins.

Sequencing used CD4+ T cells sorted from blood. These receptors originate from a woman under 30 in good health. Both conserved end residues are trimmed from each CDR3.

cdr3_length v_call cdr3_aa
14 TRBV7-8 ASSQLGGRTNTEAF
12 TRBV9 ASSGGGHTGELF
9 TRBV2 ASSEQPKQF
12 TRBV3-1 ASTLSGSYNEQF
12 TRBV10-3 AISLAPGGEGYT
10 TRBV12-3/TRBV12-4 ASSLRGGVQH
13 TRBV12-3/TRBV12-4 ASSPGDRVYHEQF
14 TRBV5-1 ASSLALAGQTGELF
8 TRBV29-1 SVDLQTLF
12 TRBV20-1 SASGSALSYGYT
10 TRBV6-6 ASRTPGEKLF